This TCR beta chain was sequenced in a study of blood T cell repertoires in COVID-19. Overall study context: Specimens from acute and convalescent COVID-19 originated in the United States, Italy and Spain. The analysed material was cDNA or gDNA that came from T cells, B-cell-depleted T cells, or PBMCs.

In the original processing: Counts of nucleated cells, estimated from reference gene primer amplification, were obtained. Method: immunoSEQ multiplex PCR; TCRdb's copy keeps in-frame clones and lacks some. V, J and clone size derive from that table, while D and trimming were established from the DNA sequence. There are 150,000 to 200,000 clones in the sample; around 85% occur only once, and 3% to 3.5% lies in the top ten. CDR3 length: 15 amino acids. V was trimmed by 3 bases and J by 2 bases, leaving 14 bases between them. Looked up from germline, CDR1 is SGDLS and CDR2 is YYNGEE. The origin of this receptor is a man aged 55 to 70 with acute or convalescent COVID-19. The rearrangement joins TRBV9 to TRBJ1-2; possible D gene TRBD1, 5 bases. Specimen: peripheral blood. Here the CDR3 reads CASSARGEGNYGYTF. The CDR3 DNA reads TGTGCCAGCAGCGCCCGCGGGGAGGGGAACTATGGCTACACCTTC.